This T cell receptor beta chain was sequenced in a study of blood T cell repertoires in COVID-19. Study at large: T cells, B-cell-depleted T cells, or PBMCs provided the cDNA or gDNA that served as material.

The germline V gene has CDR1 SGHRS and CDR2 YFSETQ. With V trimmed by 2 bases and J by 4 bases, 14 bases remained unmatched. The CDR3 consists of 19 residues. Participants were aged roughly 18 to 100 years from 20 to 30 US areas. Cohort placement rested on clinical history that participants reported themselves. Only in-frame clones appear in the TCRdb table, and some are missing; sequencing was by immunoSEQ multiplex PCR. The sample records about 400,000 clones, under 90% being singletons. Sequenced: PBMCs or T cells enriched from blood (not recorded which). The source of this sequence is a woman under 40 who had recovered from COVID-19. The chain is built from TRBV5-1 and TRBJ2-2, with 10 bases lining up with TRBD2. The CDR3 spells CASSFPSSSGGAGTGELFF. In DNA, the CDR3 is TGCGCCAGCAGCTTCCCTTCCTCCAGCGGGGGGGCCGGCACCGGGGAGCTGTTTTTT. Variable domain in full (rest from reference TRBV5-1 and TRBJ2-2): KAGVTQTPRYLIKTRGQQVTLSCSPISGHRSVSWYQQTPGQGLQFLFEYFSETQRNKGNFPGRFSGRQFSNSRSEMNVSTLELGDSALYLCASSFPSSSGGAGTGELFFGEGSRLTVL.